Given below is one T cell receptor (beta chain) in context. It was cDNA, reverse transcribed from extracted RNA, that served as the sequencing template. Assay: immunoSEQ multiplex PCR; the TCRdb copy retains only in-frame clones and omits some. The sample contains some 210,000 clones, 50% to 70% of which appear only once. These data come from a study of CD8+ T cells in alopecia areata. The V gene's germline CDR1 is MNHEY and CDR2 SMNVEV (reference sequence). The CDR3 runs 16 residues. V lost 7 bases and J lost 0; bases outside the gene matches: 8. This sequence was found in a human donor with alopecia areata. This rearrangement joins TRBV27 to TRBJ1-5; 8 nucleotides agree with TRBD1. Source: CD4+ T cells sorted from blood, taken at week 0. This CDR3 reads CASNQGQENSNQPQHF. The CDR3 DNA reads TGTGCCAGCAACCAGGGACAGGAGAATAGCAATCAGCCCCAGCATTTT.